This T cell receptor (beta chain) appears in the sequencing data of a study of cytomegalovirus exposure and HLA in healthy donors. The CDR3 extends over 15 amino acids. V was trimmed by 5 bases and J by 3 bases, leaving 17 bases between them. CDR1 and CDR2 (germline): MNHEY, SMNVEV (reference sequence). Primers included in the PCR were 60 Vbeta and 13 Jbeta primers. Sequenced by immunoSEQ multiplex PCR; TCRdb stores in-frame clones only, minus some. The sample carries some 190,000 clones, approximately 80% recorded once. The TCR originated in a woman in her twenties or thirties in good health and CMV-seropositive. The material sequenced was PBMCs. The V and J genes are TRBV27 and TRBJ2-7; possible D gene TRBD1, 6 bases. The CDR3, as DNA: TGTGCCAGCAGTAACCCGACAGGTCCGGGCTACGAGCAGTACTTC. Encoded protein: CASSNPTGPGYEQYF.